These 22 T cell receptor beta chains share one sample of origin, sequenced in a study of OX40 agonist ivuxolimab in advanced cancers. The assay was immunoSEQ multiplex PCR, and TCRdb's table has in-frame clones only and misses some. In the table there are 25,000 to 30,000 clones, about 80% of which are singletons. Source: CD4+ or CD8+ T cells sorted from blood, taken in a trial of the OX40 agonist ivuxolimab. The receptors stem from an adult with an advanced solid tumor such as melanoma, head and neck, liver or kidney cancer.

This chain uses TRBV18 with TRBJ2-5; D is undetermined. CDR3 length: 13 amino acids. Germline V gene data show CDR1 as KGHSH and CDR2 as LQKENI. Trimming cost V 5 bases and J 6 bases, with 13 bases left between them. CDR3 DNA: TGTGCCAGCTCAACGTCGCTACTGCAGACCCAGTACTTC. Its protein product is CASSTSLLQTQYF. The full variable domain, in which reference TRBV18 and TRBJ2-5 provide the parts outside the CDR3, is NAGVMQNPRHLVRRRGQEARLRCSPMKGHSHVYWYRQLPEEGLKFMVYLQKENIIDESGMPKERFSAEFPKEGPSILRIQQVVRGDSAAYFCASSTSLLQTQYFGPGTRLLVL.

This clone turned up a few times. This chain connects TRBV5-4 to TRBJ2-2; D perhaps matches TRBD1 (5 bases). The CDR3 consists of 15 residues. Germline V gene data show CDR1 as SGHNT and CDR2 as YYREEE (reference sequence). Trimming took off 4 bases at V and 5 bases at J, with 15 bases between the two ends. The CDR3: CASSVDSTVTGELFF. The CDR3 bases are TGTGCCAGCAGCGTTGACAGTACAGTAACCGGGGAGCTGTTTTTT. Looking up the rest from reference TRBV5-4 and TRBJ2-2 gives the full variable domain: ETGVTQSPTHLIKTRGQQVTLRCSSQSGHNTVSWYQQALGQGPQFIFQYYREEENGRGNFPPRFSGLQFPNYSSELNVNALELDDSALYLCASSVDSTVTGELFFGEGSRLTVL.

The V gene is TRBV7-8, the J gene TRBJ2-1, with a weak D call TRBD1 (7 bases). V lost 6 bases, J lost 4 bases, and 19 bases lay in between. The length of the CDR3 is 16 residues. Germline V CDR1 and CDR2: SGHVS, FQNEAQ. Written as DNA, the CDR3 is TGTGCCAGCAGACAAGAACTGACAGGGACTTACAATGAGCAGTTCTTC. This sequence encodes CASRQELTGTYNEQFF.

This chain links TRBV13 with TRBJ2-6; TRBD2 agrees at 7 bases. Unmatched junction bases numbered 9, after V lost 4 bases and J lost 0 bases. The CDR3 runs 18 residues. The germline V gene has CDR1 PRHDT and CDR2 FYEKMQ (reference sequence). The CDR3 DNA is TGTGCCAGCAGCTCCCAGCGGGGCGGTTTCTCTGGGGCCAACGTCCTGACTTTC. Encoded protein: CASSSQRGGFSGANVLTF.

J is TRBJ1-3 and V is TRBV10-3, with no clear D. The CDR3 runs 13 residues. Trimming pared 7 bases from V and 0 bases from J, leaving 7 bases between. Germline values: CDR1 ENHRY, CDR2 SYGVKD. The CDR3 spells CAINRDSGNTIYF. The CDR3 region has the DNA TGTGCCATCAACCGCGACTCTGGAAACACCATATATTTT.

This chain uses TRBV5-1 with TRBJ1-1, with a tentative D call TRBD1 (5 bases). This CDR3 is 14 amino acids long. Trimming removed 2 bases at V and 0 bases at J, with 8 bases between. CDR1 is SGHRS and CDR2 is YFSETQ in the germline V gene. CDR3 in DNA: TGCGCCAGCAGCTTTAGAGGGGTGAACACTGAAGCTTTCTTT. It encodes CASSFRGVNTEAFF.

As DNA, the CDR3 is TGTGCCAGCAGCAATCATTTTGGCACTGAAGCTTTCTTT. As protein: CASSNHFGTEAFF. This chain connects TRBV11-3 to TRBJ1-1; D not resolved. The CDR3 extends over 13 amino acids. Between the trimmed V and J ends, which lost 5 bases and 4 bases, there was a span of 11 bases. CDR1 and CDR2 from the germline V gene are SGHNT and YENEEA.

This chain uses TRBV4-1 with TRBJ2-1; 11 positions agree with TRBD2. The CDR3 runs to 16 residues. Germline V CDR1 and CDR2: MGHRA, YSYEKL. The trim removed 4 bases at V and 3 bases at J, leaving 5 bases unmatched. The chain's CDR3 is CASSPYSGGDYNEQFF. In DNA form, the CDR3 reads TGCGCCAGCAGCCCCTATAGCGGGGGGGACTACAATGAGCAGTTCTTC.

The genes are TRBV12-5 and TRBJ2-2, with 12 bases matching TRBD2. Germline V gives CDR1 LGHNT, CDR2 FRNRAP. The ends lost 4 bases at V and 5 bases at J; junction bases unmatched: 8. CDR3 length: 17 residues. For the CDR3, the DNA is TGTGCTAGTGGTTCGACTAGCGGGGGCCGGATTACCGGGGAGCTGTTTTTT. It codes for CASGSTSGGRITGELFF.

The rearrangement uses TRBV7-9 and TRBJ2-1; TRBD2 agrees at 12 bases. The ends lost 5 bases at V and 10 bases at J; junction bases unmatched: 12. This CDR3 contains 16 residues. Germline V gene lookup returns CDR1 SEHNR and CDR2 FQNEAQ (reference sequence). The CDR3 spells CASSESGTSGSGEQFF. In DNA, the CDR3 is TGTGCCAGCAGCGAATCCGGGACTAGCGGGTCTGGAGAGCAGTTCTTC.

This chain links TRBV5-1 with TRBJ2-5; the match to TRBD2 covers 15 bases. This CDR3 contains 16 residues. V shed 3 bases and J 5 bases; nucleotides not matched to a gene: 5. Germline V gene sequence: CDR1 SGHRS, CDR2 YFSETQ. For the CDR3, the DNA is TGCGCCAGCAGCTCGGGACTAGCGGGGGGCTGGGAGACCCAGTACTTC. Translated: CASSSGLAGGWETQYF.

CDR3 sequence: CASSYGSDNEQFF. As DNA, the CDR3 is TGTGCCAGCAGTTACGGCAGTGACAATGAGCAGTTCTTC. This sequence joins TRBV6-5 and TRBJ2-1; D unclear. Trimming left V 2 bases short and J 5 bases short, with 7 bases between. This CDR3 comprises 13 residues. Per the germline V gene, CDR1 is MNHEY and CDR2 is SVGAGI.

The chain carries TRBV6-5 and TRBJ2-2; 7 bases map to TRBD2. The CDR3 loop spans 15 amino acids. Germline-derived CDR1 and CDR2 are MNHEY and SVGAGI. With 5 bases clipped from V and 1 base from J, the junction kept 4 bases outside the gene matches. The CDR3 region is CASSPKRGNTGELFF. The CDR3 DNA reads as TGTGCCAGCAGTCCCAAGCGGGGGAACACCGGGGAGCTGTTTTTT.

The chain couples TRBV5-1 to TRBJ1-2; no firm D call. With 4 bases removed from V and 8 bases from J, the gap between germline ends came to 15 bases. Germline lookup yields CDR1 SGHRS and CDR2 YFSETQ. There are 13 residues in the CDR3. CDR3 sequence (DNA): TGCGCCAGCAGCGTGGACTCCAGAGTCGGCTACACCTTC. Its translation is CASSVDSRVGYTF.

CDR3 DNA sequence: TGTGCCAGCAGCTTGATTCACGGAGGAACTGAAGCTTTCTTT. Translation: CASSLIHGGTEAFF. The chain uses TRBV5-5 and TRBJ1-1; D gene unclear. Trimming stripped 1 base from V and 5 bases from J, with 12 bases between. Germline V gene data show CDR1 as SGHKS and CDR2 as YYEKEE (reference sequence). The CDR3 runs to 14 residues. The entire variable domain, with the rest obtained from reference TRBV5-5 and TRBJ1-1, is as follows: DAGVTQSPTHLIKTRGQQVTLRCSPISGHKSVSWYQQVLGQGPQFIFQYYEKEERGRGNFPDRFSARQFPNYSSELNVNALLLGDSALYLCASSLIHGGTEAFFGQGTRLTVV.

The chain couples TRBV27 to TRBJ2-7; no reliable D call. The CDR3 consists of 14 residues. In germline, CDR1 is MNHEY, CDR2 SMNVEV (reference sequence). Between the trimmed V and J ends, which lost 7 bases and 3 bases, there was a span of 16 bases. The CDR3 DNA follows: TGTGCCAGCACCCCTGCTGGGCCGAACTACGAGCAGTACTTC. Translation: CASTPAGPNYEQYF.

This rearrangement joins TRBV19 to TRBJ2-3, with a tentative D call TRBD2 (7 bases). V was trimmed by 8 bases and J by 0 bases, leaving 21 bases between them. The CDR3 loop spans 17 amino acids. CDR1 LNHDA and CDR2 SQIVND come from the germline V gene (reference sequence). CDR3 DNA: TGTGCCAGTGCAAGGCTTGAGGGGGGGGCGAGCACAGATACGCAGTATTTT. Its translation is CASARLEGGASTDTQYF.

The chain links TRBV5-1 to TRBJ1-2; no firm D call. The V end was cut by 4 bases, the J end by 4 bases, with 11 bases between. The V gene's germline CDR1 is SGHRS and CDR2 YFSETQ. CDR3 length: 13 amino acids. The CDR3, as DNA: TGCGCCAGCAGCCTAGACGGGTTCTATGGCTACACCTTC. Its translation is CASSLDGFYGYTF.

The CDR3 region has the DNA TGTGCCAGCAGAACATACCTAGACAGGGAGAACACTGAAGCTTTCTTT. It codes for CASRTYLDRENTEAFF. The J gene is TRBJ1-1, the V gene TRBV7-6; 7 bases map to TRBD1. The CDR3 totals 16 residues. After removal of 6 bases from V and 1 base from J, the junction contained 11 bases not matched to a gene. Germline CDR1 is SGHVS and CDR2 is FNYEAQ.

The chain joins TRBV28 to TRBJ1-6, with a weak D call TRBD1 (6 bases). Between the trimmed V and J ends, which lost 6 bases and 6 bases, there was a span of 18 bases. Germline CDR1 and CDR2: MDHEN and SYDVKM. CDR3 length: 16 residues. The CDR3 DNA is TGTGCCAGCAGGGTCCCAGGGGATGTGGGTAATTCACCCCTCCACTTT. Translated, it gives CASRVPGDVGNSPLHF.

V usage is TRBV5-4 and J usage is TRBJ1-2; D remains unclear. Germline-derived CDR1 and CDR2 are SGHNT and YYREEE (reference sequence). The CDR3 is made up of 11 amino acids. The V gene lost 5 bases and the J gene lost 8 bases, with 10 bases spanning the gap. The CDR3 here is CASSQPGGYTF. DNA of the CDR3: TGTGCCAGCAGTCAACCAGGCGGCTACACCTTC.

The chain has TRBV14 and TRBJ2-1; 8 bases fit TRBD2. The CDR3 length is 13 residues. J lost 12 bases, V lost 3 bases, and 7 bases had no gene match. The germline CDR1 and CDR2 sequences are SGHDN and FVKESK. CDR3 sequence reads: CASSQSGGARQFF. As DNA, the CDR3 is TGTGCCAGCAGCCAGTCGGGGGGGGCCAGGCAGTTCTTC.